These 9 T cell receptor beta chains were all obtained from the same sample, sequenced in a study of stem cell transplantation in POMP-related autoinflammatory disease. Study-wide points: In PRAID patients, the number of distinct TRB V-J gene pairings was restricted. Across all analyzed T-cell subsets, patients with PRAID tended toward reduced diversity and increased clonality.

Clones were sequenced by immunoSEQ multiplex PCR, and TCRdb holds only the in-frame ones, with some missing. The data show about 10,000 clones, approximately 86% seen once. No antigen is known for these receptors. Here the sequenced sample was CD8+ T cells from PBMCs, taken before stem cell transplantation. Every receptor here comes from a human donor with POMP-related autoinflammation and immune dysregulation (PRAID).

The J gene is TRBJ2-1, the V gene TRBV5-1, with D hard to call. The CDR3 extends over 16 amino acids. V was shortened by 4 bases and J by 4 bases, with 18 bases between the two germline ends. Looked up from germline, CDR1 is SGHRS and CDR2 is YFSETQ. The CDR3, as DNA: TGCGCCAGCAGCGGAAACCTCCAGGTATCTTACAATGAGCAGTTCTTC. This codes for CASSGNLQVSYNEQFF.

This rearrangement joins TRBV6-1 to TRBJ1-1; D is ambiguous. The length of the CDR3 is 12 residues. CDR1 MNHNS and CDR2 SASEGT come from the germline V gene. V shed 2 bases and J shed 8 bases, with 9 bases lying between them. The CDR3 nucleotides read TGTGCCAGCAGTGAATGGGGTGCAGAAGCTTTCTTT. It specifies CASSEWGAEAFF.

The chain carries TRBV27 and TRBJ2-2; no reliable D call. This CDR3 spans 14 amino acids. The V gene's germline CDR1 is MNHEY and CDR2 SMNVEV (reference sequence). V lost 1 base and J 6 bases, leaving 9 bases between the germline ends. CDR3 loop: CASSLWGFAGELFF. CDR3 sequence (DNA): TGTGCCAGCAGTTTATGGGGTTTCGCCGGGGAGCTGTTTTTT.

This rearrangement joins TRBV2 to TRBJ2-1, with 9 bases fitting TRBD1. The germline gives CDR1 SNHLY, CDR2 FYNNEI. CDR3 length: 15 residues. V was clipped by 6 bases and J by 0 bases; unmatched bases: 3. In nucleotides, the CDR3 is TGTGCCAGCAGCGAGACAGGGGGCTCCTACAATGAGCAGTTCTTC. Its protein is CASSETGGSYNEQFF.

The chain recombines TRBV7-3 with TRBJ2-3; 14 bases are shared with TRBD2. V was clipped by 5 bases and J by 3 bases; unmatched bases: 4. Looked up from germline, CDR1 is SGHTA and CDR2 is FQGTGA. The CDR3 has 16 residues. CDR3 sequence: CASSPGLAGDTDTQYF. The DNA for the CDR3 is TGTGCCAGCAGCCCGGGACTAGCGGGAGATACAGATACGCAGTATTTT.

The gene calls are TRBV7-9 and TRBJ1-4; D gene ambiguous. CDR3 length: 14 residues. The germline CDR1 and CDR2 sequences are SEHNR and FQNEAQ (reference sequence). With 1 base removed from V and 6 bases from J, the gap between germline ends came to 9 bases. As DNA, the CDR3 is TGTGCCAGCAGCTTAGTGTTGGAGGATGAAAAACTGTTTTTT. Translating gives CASSLVLEDEKLFF.

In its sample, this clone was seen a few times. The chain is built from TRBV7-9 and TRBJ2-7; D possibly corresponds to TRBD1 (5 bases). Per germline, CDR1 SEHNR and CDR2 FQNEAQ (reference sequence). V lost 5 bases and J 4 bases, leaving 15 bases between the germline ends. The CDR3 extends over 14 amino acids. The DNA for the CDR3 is TGTGCCAGCAGCCCCAGGTTAAAGGGGTACGAGCAGTACTTC. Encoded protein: CASSPRLKGYEQYF.

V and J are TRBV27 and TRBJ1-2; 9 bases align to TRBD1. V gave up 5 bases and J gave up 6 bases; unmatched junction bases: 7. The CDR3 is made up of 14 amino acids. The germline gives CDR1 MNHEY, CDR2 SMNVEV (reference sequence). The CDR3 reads CASSRAGTGNGYTF. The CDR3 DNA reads TGTGCCAGCAGTAGAGCCGGGACAGGGAATGGCTACACCTTC.

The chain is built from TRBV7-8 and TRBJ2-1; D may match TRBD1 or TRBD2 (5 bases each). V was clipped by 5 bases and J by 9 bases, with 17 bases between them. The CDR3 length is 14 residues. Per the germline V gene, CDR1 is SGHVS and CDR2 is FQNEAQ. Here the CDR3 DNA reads TGTGCCAGCAGCCCCGAGGGGTTTACCGGTGAGCAGTTCTTC. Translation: CASSPEGFTGEQFF. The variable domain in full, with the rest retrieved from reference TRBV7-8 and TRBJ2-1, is GAGVSQSPRYKVAKRGQDVALRCDPISGHVSLFWYQQALGQGPEFLTYFQNEAQLDKSGLPSDRFFAERPEGSVSTLKIQRTQQEDSAVYLCASSPEGFTGEQFFGPGTRLTVL.